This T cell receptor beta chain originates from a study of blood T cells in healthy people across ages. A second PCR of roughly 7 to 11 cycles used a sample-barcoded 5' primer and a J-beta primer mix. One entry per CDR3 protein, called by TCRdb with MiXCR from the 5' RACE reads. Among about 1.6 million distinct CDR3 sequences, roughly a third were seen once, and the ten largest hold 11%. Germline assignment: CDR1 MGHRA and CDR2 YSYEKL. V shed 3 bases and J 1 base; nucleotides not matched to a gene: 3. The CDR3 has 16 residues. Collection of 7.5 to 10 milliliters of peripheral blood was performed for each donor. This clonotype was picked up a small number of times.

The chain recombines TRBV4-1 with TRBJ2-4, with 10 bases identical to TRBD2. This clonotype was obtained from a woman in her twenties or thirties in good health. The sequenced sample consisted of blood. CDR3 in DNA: TGCGCCAGCAGCCACCTAGCGGGAGAGGCCAAAAACATTCAGTACTTC. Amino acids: CASSHLAGEAKNIQYF.